This TCR beta chain stems from a study of graft-versus-host responses after intestinal transplantation. Study as a whole: Recipients got multivisceral, liver-intestinal, or isolated intestinal transplants. All recipients got anti-thymocyte globulin induction, then tacrolimus and steroids for around three years.

In regard to this clone: The antigen is undetermined.

Germline trimming cut 4 bases from V and 7 bases from J; bases unmatched to any gene: 19. CDR3 length equals 19 residues. CDR1 and CDR2 (germline): SNHLY, FYNNEI. TCRdb's table, derived via immunoSEQ multiplex PCR, lists solely in-frame clones and lacks some. The sample contains around 69,000 clones, around 89% of which appear only once. General observations from the study: Researchers found GvH clones in recipient marrow, and some showed up first in ileum or blood.

Source: unstimulated CD8+ T cells sorted from spleen or lymph node cells, taken before transplant. This sequence joins TRBV2 and TRBJ1-6; TRBD1 matches 7 bases. This receptor was obtained from a human donor who was the organ donor for an intestinal transplant. CDR3 coding DNA: TGTGCCAGCAGTGGAGGGCCTGAAGGAGGGGGCGGACAAAATTCACCCCTCCACTTT. Its protein product is CASSGGPEGGGGQNSPLHF.